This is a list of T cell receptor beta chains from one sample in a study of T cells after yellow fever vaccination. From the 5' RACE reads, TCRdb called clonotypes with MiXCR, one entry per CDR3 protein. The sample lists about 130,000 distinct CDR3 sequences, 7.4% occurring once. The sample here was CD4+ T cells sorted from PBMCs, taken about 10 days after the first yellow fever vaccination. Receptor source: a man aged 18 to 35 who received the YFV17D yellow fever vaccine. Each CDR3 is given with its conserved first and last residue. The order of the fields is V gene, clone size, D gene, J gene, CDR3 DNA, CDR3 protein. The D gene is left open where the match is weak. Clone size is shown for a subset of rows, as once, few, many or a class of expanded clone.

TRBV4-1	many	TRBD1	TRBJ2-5	TGCGCCAGCAGCCAAACACCGGGACAGGGGGCCGAGACCCAGTACTTC	CASSQTPGQGAETQYF
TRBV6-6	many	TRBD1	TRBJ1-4	TGTGCCAGCAGAGGATTCGAGGACAGGGGAATTCTTTTT	CASRGFEDRGILF
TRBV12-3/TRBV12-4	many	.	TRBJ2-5	TGTGCCAGCAGTTCGCGGGAAGAGACCCAGTACTTC	CASSSREETQYF
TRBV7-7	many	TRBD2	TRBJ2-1	TGTGCTAGCAGCTCAGCAGCGGGGGGGAGCTCCTACAATGAGCAGTTCTTC	CASSSAAGGSSYNEQFF
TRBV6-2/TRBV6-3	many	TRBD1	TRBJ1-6	TGTGCCAGCAATACCGCCGGGACAGGGAATTCACCCCTCCACTTT	CASNTAGTGNSPLHF
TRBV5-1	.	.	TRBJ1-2	TGCGCCAGCAGCTATACACCGACCGCCGCTATCTATGGCTACACCTTC	CASSYTPTAAIYGYTF
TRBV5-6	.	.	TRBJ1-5	TGTGCCAGCAATAACTTTCGGGCCTCTGGTCAGCCCCAGCATTTT	CASNNFRASGQPQHF
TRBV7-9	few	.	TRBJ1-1	TGTGCCAGCAGCTCGGGGGTGGACACTGAAGCTTTCTTT	CASSSGVDTEAFF
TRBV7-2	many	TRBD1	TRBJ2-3	TGTGCCAGCAGCCACAGGGGGGATACGCAGTATTTT	CASSHRGDTQYF
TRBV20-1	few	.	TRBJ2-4	TGCAGTGCTCATGCCGGGCCGCAGGGCGGTACCAAAAACATTCAGTACTTC	CSAHAGPQGGTKNIQYF
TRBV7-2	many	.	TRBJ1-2	TGTGCCAGCAGCTTAGTCGGAGGGGCGGATGCTAACTATGGCTACACCTTC	CASSLVGGADANYGYTF